The rows below give T cell receptor beta chains drawn from one sample of a study of cytomegalovirus exposure and HLA in healthy donors. Sequencing was performed with immunoSEQ multiplex PCR; in TCRdb, only in-frame clones are kept and a portion is missing. The sample has some 200,000 clones, approximately 81% seen once. Input material: PBMCs. These receptors were obtained from a woman aged 45-65 years in good health and CMV-seronegative. The CDR3 runs from the conserved cysteine through the conserved F or W. D genes are given only for firm matches. Size values are once, few and many counts, or a class for expanded clones, and some rows have none.

abundance	d_gene	j_gene	v_gene	CDR3aa	CDR3nt
once	.	TRBJ1-1	TRBV4-1	CASSQGYSLNTEAFF	TGCGCCAGCAGCCAAGGGTACAGCCTGAACACTGAAGCTTTCTTT
.	.	TRBJ2-3	TRBV21-1	CASTVVDTQYF	TGTGCCAGTACAGTGGTGGATACGCAGTATTTT
.	TRBD1	TRBJ1-5	TRBV7-9	CSSSPGQGYNQPQHF	TGTTCCAGCAGCCCGGGACAGGGCTACAATCAGCCCCAGCATTTT
.	TRBD2	TRBJ2-5	TRBV6-5	CASSLGLAATPETQYF	TGTGCCAGCAGTTTGGGACTAGCGGCAACCCCAGAGACCCAGTACTTC
.	.	TRBJ2-6	TRBV28	CASSLAGSGANVLTF	TGTGCCAGCAGTTTAGCCGGGTCCGGGGCCAACGTCCTGACTTTC
.	TRBD1	TRBJ2-2	TRBV4-3	CASSQSRGRRTGELFF	TGCGCCAGCAGCCAATCCAGGGGGCGTCGGACCGGGGAGCTGTTTTTT
.	TRBD1	TRBJ2-1	TRBV7-8	CASSLGGSRTGFNEQFF	TGTGCCAGCAGCTTAGGGGGGTCACGGACAGGCTTCAATGAGCAGTTCTTC
.	TRBD1	TRBJ2-2	TRBV6-1	CASSWGTGNTGELFF	TGTGCCAGCAGTTGGGGGACAGGCAACACCGGGGAGCTGTTTTTT
few	.	TRBJ2-5	TRBV11-3	CASSHTRGETQYF	TGTGCCAGCAGCCACACTAGAGGGGAGACCCAGTACTTC
.	TRBD1	TRBJ2-7	TRBV28	CASSKLGGLKFEQYF	TGTGCCAGCAGTAAACTAGGGGGCCTGAAGTTCGAGCAGTACTTC
.	.	TRBJ1-5	TRBV9	CASNLDGREGQPQHF	TGTGCCAGCAACTTAGATGGCAGGGAGGGCCAGCCCCAGCATTTT
.	.	TRBJ2-5	TRBV7-8	CASSMRNRAPQETQYF	TGTGCCAGCAGCATGCGAAACAGGGCGCCCCAAGAGACCCAGTACTTC
.	TRBD1	TRBJ2-7	TRBV6-1	CASRQMGQGPYEQYF	TGTGCCAGCAGACAAATGGGACAGGGGCCTTACGAGCAGTACTTC
.	.	TRBJ1-1	TRBV19	CAIRGKTAAEAFF	TGTGCCATTAGGGGCAAAACGGCCGCTGAAGCTTTCTTT
.	TRBD2	TRBJ2-5	TRBV7-3	CASSFGTSGGQETQYF	TGTGCCAGCAGCTTCGGGACTAGCGGGGGCCAAGAGACCCAGTACTTC
.	.	TRBJ2-3	TRBV5-1	CASSLVSGVSPDTQYF	TGCGCCAGCAGCTTGGTTTCGGGAGTAAGTCCAGATACGCAGTATTTT
few	.	TRBJ1-5	TRBV4-3	CASSQDAGADQPQHF	TGCGCCAGCAGCCAAGATGCAGGGGCGGATCAGCCCCAGCATTTT
.	.	TRBJ1-5	TRBV6-1	CASSEAQVSSNQPQHF	TGTGCCAGCAGTGAAGCGCAGGTTTCGAGCAATCAGCCCCAGCATTTT
once	.	TRBJ2-1	TRBV27	CASSFARGGSYNEQFF	TGTGCCAGCAGTTTCGCGAGGGGGGGTTCCTACAATGAGCAGTTCTTC
.	.	TRBJ1-3	TRBV30	CAWSELRIGNTIYF	TGTGCCTGGAGTGAATTGAGGATTGGAAACACCATATATTTT
.	.	TRBJ1-6	TRBV4-1	CASSQDVETAIDNSPLRF	TGCGCCAGCAGCCAAGATGTGGAGACAGCGATTGATAATTCACCCCTCCGCTTT
.	TRBD2	TRBJ2-1	TRBV7-3	CASSSIPGLATYNEQFF	TGTGCCAGCAGCTCTATCCCGGGACTAGCGACATACAATGAGCAGTTCTTC
.	.	TRBJ1-6	TRBV28	CASSPPTVGSYNSPLHF	TGTGCCAGCAGTCCCCCGACAGTAGGCTCCTATAATTCACCCCTCCACTTT
.	TRBD2	TRBJ2-7	TRBV4-2	CASSQSWGLAGGEQYF	TGTGCCAGCAGCCAATCTTGGGGACTAGCGGGTGGGGAGCAGTACTTC
once	TRBD1	TRBJ2-1	TRBV6-4	CASIICDRERSSYNEQFF	TGTGCCAGCATTATATGCGACAGGGAGAGGAGCTCCTACAATGAGCAGTTCTTC
.	.	TRBJ2-2	TRBV29-1	CSVGGRAVGELFF	TGCAGCGTGGGGGGGCGGGCGGTCGGGGAGCTGTTTTTT
.	TRBD1	TRBJ1-6	TRBV7-2	CASSPQGQFNSPLHF	TGTGCCAGCAGCCCCCAGGGACAGTTTAATTCACCCCTCCACTTT
.	TRBD2	TRBJ2-3	TRBV28	CASSSSWPGGPDTQYF	TGTGCCAGCAGTTCCTCGTGGCCGGGAGGTCCCGATACGCAGTATTTT
once	TRBD2	TRBJ2-7	TRBV25-1	CASSGAGVSTEQYF	TGTGCCAGCAGTGGAGCGGGAGTTTCGACCGAGCAGTACTTC
.	TRBD2	TRBJ2-7	TRBV7-2	CASSLVLAGGPGEQYF	TGTGCCAGCAGCTTAGTACTAGCGGGAGGGCCGGGCGAGCAGTACTTC
.	.	TRBJ1-2	TRBV20-1	CSAYDGYTF	TGCAGTGCCTACGATGGCTACACCTTC
.	.	TRBJ2-5	TRBV19	CASSEAGATRVTQYF	TGTGCCAGTAGTGAAGCAGGGGCGACGCGTGTGACCCAGTACTTC
.	.	TRBJ2-5	TRBV18	CASSPGTQETQYF	TGTGCCAGCTCACCTGGTACTCAAGAGACCCAGTACTTC
once	.	TRBJ1-4	TRBV28	CASSSGGRVREKLFF	TGTGCCAGCAGTTCCGGGGGACGAGTTAGGGAAAAACTGTTTTTT
.	TRBD2	TRBJ2-7	TRBV7-8	CASSQGLAGVLVYEQYF	TGTGCCAGCAGCCAAGGACTAGCGGGAGTCCTGGTCTACGAGCAGTACTTC
.	.	TRBJ2-4	TRBV27	CASGQTNKNIQYF	TGTGCCAGCGGACAGACCAACAAAAACATTCAGTACTTC
.	TRBD2	TRBJ2-1	TRBV10-3	CAISALSASGLLNEQFF	TGTGCCATCAGTGCCCTGAGTGCTAGCGGTCTATTGAATGAGCAGTTCTTC
.	.	TRBJ2-2	TRBV6-4	CASSEQQDTGELFF	TGTGCCAGCAGTGAGCAGCAGGACACCGGGGAGCTGTTTTTT
.	.	TRBJ2-5	TRBV7-9	CASSFPTGRETQYF	TGTGCCAGCAGCTTCCCGACAGGGAGGGAGACCCAGTACTTC
once	.	TRBJ2-5	TRBV27	CASSLYNQETQYF	TGTGCCAGCAGTTTATACAACCAAGAGACCCAGTACTTC